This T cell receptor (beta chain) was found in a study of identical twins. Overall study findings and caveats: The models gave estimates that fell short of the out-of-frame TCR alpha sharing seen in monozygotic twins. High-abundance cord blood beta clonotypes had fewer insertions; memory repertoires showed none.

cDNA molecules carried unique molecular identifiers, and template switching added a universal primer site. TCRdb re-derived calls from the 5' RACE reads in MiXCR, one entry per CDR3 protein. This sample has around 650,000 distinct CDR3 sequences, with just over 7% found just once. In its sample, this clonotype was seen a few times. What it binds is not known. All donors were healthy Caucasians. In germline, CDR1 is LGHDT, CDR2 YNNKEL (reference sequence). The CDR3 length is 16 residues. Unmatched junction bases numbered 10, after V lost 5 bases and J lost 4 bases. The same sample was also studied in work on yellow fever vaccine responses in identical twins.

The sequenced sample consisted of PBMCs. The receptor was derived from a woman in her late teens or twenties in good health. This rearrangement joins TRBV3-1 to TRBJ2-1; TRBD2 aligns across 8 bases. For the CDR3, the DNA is TGTGCCAGCAGCTCCCAGCGGGGGTTAACTTACAATGAGCAGTTCTTC. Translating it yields CASSSQRGLTYNEQFF.